This T cell receptor beta chain is from a study of blood T cell repertoires in COVID-19. Seattle patients were enrolled during active infection and followed longitudinally. In the authors' methods: Reference gene primer amplification yielded estimated nucleated cell counts. Using immunoSEQ multiplex PCR, the repertoire was profiled, and TCRdb retains in-frame clones only, with some absent. Clone size and V and J calls were adopted from that table, with D and trimming inferred from the DNA. The sample yields 20,000 to 30,000 clones, 70% to 90% seen once. Germline V lookup: CDR1 ENHRY, CDR2 SYGVKD. This CDR3 is 15 amino acids long. V was clipped by 3 bases and J by 8 bases; unmatched bases: 7.

This clonotype was obtained from a woman in her seventies with COVID-19, enrolled during active disease. Sequencing used peripheral blood. The rearrangement uses TRBV10-3 and TRBJ1-4, with TRBD1 identical over 9 bases. The CDR3 nucleotides read TGTGCCATCAGTGATATGACAGGGGGAAAGGAAAAACTGTTTTTT. Translating it yields CAISDMTGGKEKLFF.